This T cell receptor (beta chain) stems from a study of T cell repertoires in cytomegalovirus infection. A single count supports this clonotype. TCRdb fed the reads into MiXCR, producing one record per CDR3 protein. The sample yields about 150,000 distinct CDR3 sequences, about 25% seen once. CDR3 length equals 15 residues. Germline V gene lookup returns CDR1 MDHEN and CDR2 SYDVKM. V lost 2 bases and J 2 bases, leaving 12 bases between the germline ends. The origin of this receptor is a human donor in good health (CMV status not recorded). Some clones in this sample may be carry-over from other donors' samples. Sequenced sample: PBMCs. The chain recombines TRBV28 with TRBJ2-5; D possibly corresponds to TRBD2 (6 bases). CDR3 region: CASSLGEATQETQYF. The CDR3 bases are TGTGCCAGCAGTTTAGGGGAGGCCACACAAGAGACCCAGTACTTC.